The clone carrying this TCR beta chain is labeled as medium-sized (0.01 to 0.1%). Its antigen is not identified. This sample's RNA came from whole unsorted tissue. Germline CDR1 DFQATT, CDR2 SNEGSKA (reference sequence). V gave up 0 bases and J gave up 0 bases; unmatched junction bases: 6. The CDR3 contains 16 residues. TCRbeta libraries were built with three rounds of nested PCR, modified from ARM-PCR. Each CDR3 protein gets one entry after TCRdb re-called the multiplex PCR reads with MiXCR. The sample lists about 200,000 distinct CDR3 sequences; about 76% were seen once. This record belongs to a study of tumor and adjacent non-tumor tissue in lung cancer. Whole-study context: The patients, about nine men and about 5 women, were about 30 to 76 with stage I to III disease. Whole-study findings and limits: Normal lung showed higher cumulative top 100 clone frequency than tumor. Significantly higher TCR diversity was found in tumor than normal lung.

This receptor was obtained from a man aged 60 to 75 with non-small cell lung cancer. The chain joins TRBV20-1 to TRBJ2-7; 9 nucleotides line up with TRBD2. Input material: lung tumor tissue. CDR3 residues: CSARDSSSGSSYEQYF. The CDR3 nucleotides read TGCAGTGCTAGAGACTCGAGTAGCGGGAGCTCCTACGAGCAGTACTTC.